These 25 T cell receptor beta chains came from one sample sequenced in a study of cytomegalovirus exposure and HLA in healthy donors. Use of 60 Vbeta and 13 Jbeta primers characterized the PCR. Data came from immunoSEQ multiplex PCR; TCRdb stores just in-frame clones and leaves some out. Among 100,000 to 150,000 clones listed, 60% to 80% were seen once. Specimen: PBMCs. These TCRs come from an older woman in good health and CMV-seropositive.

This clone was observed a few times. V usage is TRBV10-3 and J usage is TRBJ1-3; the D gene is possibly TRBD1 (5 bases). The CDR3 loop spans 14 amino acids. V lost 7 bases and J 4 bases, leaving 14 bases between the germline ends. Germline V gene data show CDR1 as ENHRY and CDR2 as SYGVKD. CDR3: CAIIPTGTGNTIYF. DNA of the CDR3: TGTGCCATCATCCCCACAGGCACCGGAAACACCATATATTTT.

The CDR3 is CASSAGGQGASEAFF. The CDR3 region has the DNA TGTGCCAGCAGCGCCGGGGGACAGGGGGCGTCTGAAGCTTTCTTT. This chain links TRBV9 with TRBJ1-1; 12 bases are shared with TRBD1. The CDR3 is made up of 15 amino acids. Germline V gene data show CDR1 as SGDLS and CDR2 as YYNGEE. Losses at the gene ends were 3 bases for V and 6 bases for J; bases not matched to a gene: 6.

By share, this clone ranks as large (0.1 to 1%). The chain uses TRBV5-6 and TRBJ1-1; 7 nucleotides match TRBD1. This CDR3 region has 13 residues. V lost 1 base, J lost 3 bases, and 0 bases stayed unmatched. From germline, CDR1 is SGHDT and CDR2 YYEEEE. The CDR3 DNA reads TGTGCCAGCAGCTTGACAGGGGACACTGAAGCTTTCTTT. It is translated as CASSLTGDTEAFF.

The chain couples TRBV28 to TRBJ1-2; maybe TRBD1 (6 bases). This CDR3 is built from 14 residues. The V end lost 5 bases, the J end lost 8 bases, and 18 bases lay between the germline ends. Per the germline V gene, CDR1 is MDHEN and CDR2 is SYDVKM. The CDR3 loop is CASSLPGQGNGYTF. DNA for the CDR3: TGTGCCAGCAGTCTACCGGGGCAGGGGAACGGCTACACCTTC.

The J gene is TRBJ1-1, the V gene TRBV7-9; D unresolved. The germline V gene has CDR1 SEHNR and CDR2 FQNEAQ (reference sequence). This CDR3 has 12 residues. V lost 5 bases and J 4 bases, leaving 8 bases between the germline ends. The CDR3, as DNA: TGTGCCAGCAGCACTTGGAGCACTGAAGCTTTCTTT. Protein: CASSTWSTEAFF.

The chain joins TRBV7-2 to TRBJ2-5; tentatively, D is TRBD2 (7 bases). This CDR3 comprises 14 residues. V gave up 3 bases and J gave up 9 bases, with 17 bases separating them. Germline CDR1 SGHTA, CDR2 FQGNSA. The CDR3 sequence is CASSFSGGPGAQYF. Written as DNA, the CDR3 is TGTGCCAGCAGCTTCTCCGGGGGGCCAGGGGCCCAGTACTTC.

The CDR3 nucleotides are TGTGCCAGCAGCTTAGCCGGGAGGGCCGGGGAGCTGTTTTTT. It translates to CASSLAGRAGELFF. The chain has TRBV7-2 and TRBJ2-2; 8 bases map to TRBD2. This CDR3 region has 14 residues. After removal of 0 bases from V and 6 bases from J, the junction contained 0 bases not matched to a gene. Per the germline V gene, CDR1 is SGHTA and CDR2 is FQGNSA.

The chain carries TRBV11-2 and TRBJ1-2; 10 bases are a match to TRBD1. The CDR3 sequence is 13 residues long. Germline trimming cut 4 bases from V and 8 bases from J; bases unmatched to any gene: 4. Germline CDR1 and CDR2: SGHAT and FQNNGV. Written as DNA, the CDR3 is TGTGCCAGCAGCTCGGGACAGGGGACCGGCTACACCTTC. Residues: CASSSGQGTGYTF.

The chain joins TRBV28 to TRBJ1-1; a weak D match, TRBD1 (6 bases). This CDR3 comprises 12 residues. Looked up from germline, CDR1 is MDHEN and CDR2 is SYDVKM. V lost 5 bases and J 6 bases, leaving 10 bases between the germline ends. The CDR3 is CASSGTRAEAFF. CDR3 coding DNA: TGTGCCAGCAGTGGGACACGCGCTGAAGCTTTCTTT.

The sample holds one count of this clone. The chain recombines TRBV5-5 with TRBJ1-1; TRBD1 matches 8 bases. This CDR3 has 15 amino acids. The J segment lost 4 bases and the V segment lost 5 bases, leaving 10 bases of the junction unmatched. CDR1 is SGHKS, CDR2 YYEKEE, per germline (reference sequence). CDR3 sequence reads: CASSLLGQGVTEAFF. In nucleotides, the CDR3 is TGTGCCAGCAGTCTACTAGGACAGGGTGTCACTGAAGCTTTCTTT. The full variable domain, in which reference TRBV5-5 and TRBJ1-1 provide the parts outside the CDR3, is DAGVTQSPTHLIKTRGQQVTLRCSPISGHKSVSWYQQVLGQGPQFIFQYYEKEERGRGNFPDRFSARQFPNYSSELNVNALLLGDSALYLCASSLLGQGVTEAFFGQGTRLTVV.

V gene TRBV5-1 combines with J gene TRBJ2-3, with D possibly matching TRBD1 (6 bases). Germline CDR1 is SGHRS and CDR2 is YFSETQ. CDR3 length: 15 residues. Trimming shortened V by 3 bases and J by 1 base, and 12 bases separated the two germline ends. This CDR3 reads CASSWQGTGTDTQYF. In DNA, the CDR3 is TGCGCCAGCAGCTGGCAGGGGACGGGCACAGATACGCAGTATTTT.

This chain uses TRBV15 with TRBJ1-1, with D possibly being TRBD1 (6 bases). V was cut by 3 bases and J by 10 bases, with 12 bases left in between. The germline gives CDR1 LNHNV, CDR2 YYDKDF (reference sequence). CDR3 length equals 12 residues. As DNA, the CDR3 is TGTGCCACCAGCAGGGATCAGGGGACAGCTTTCTTT. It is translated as CATSRDQGTAFF.

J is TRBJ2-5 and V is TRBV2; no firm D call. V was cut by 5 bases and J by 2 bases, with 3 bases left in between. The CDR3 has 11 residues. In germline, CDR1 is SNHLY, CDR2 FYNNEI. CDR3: CASSYQETQYF. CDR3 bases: TGTGCCAGCAGTTATCAAGAGACCCAGTACTTC.

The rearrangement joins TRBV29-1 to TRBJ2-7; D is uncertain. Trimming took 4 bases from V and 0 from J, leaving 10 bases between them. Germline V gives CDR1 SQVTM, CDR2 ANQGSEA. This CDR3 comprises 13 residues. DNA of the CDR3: TGCAGCGTTGCGGCGACATTCTCCTACGAGCAGTACTTC. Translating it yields CSVAATFSYEQYF.

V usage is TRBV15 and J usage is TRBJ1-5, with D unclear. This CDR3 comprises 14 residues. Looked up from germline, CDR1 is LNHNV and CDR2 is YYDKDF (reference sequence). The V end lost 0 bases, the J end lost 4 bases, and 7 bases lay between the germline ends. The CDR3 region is CATSREGQNQPQHF. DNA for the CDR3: TGTGCCACCAGCAGAGAGGGCCAGAATCAGCCCCAGCATTTT.

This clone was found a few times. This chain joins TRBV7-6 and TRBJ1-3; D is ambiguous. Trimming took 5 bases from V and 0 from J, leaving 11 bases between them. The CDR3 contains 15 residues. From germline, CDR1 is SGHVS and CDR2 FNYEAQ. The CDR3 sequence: CASSPQALSGNTIYF. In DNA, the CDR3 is TGTGCCAGCAGCCCTCAGGCCCTCTCTGGAAACACCATATATTTT.

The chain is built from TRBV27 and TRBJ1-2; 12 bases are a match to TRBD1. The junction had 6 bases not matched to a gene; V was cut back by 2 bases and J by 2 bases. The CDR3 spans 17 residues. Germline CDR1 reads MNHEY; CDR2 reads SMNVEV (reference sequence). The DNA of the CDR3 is TGTGCCAGCAGTTTACGAGGGGACAGGGGGCCGAACTATGGCTACACCTTC. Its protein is CASSLRGDRGPNYGYTF.

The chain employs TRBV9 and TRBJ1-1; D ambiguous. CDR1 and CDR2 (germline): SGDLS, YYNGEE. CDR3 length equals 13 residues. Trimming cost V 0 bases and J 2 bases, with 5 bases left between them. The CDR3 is CASSVVDNTEAFF. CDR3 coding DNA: TGTGCCAGCAGCGTAGTAGATAACACTGAAGCTTTCTTT.

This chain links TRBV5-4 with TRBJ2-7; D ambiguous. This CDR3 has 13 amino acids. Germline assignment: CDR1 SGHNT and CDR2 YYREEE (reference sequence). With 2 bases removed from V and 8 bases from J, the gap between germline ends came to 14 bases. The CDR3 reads CASSLYDGYKQYF. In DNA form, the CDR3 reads TGTGCCAGCAGCTTATATGACGGGTATAAGCAGTACTTC.

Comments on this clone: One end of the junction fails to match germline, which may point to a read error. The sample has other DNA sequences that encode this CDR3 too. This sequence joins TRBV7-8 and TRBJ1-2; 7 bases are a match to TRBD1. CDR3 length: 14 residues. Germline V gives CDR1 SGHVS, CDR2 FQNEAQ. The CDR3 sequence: CASSSSTGLYGYTF. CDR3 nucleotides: TGCGCCAGCAGCTCCTCGACAGGGCTCTATGGCTACACCTTC.

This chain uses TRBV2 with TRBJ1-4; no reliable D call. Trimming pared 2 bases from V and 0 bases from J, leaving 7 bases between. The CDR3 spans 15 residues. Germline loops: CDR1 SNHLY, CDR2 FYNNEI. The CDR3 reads CASSEQATTNEKLFF. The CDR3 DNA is TGTGCCAGCAGTGAACAGGCGACAACTAATGAAAAACTGTTTTTT.

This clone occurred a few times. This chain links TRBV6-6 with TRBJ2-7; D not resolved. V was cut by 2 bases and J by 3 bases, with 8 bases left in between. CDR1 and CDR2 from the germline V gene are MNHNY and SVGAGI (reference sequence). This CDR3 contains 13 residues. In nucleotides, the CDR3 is TGTGCCAGCAGTTACGTGAGTCGCTACGAGCAGTACTTC. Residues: CASSYVSRYEQYF.

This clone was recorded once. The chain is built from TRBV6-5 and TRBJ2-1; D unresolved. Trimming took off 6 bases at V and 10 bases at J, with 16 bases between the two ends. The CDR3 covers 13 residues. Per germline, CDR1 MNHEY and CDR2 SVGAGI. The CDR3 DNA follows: TGTGCCAGCAGCCTCAATCGACTGACCGAGCAGTTCTTC. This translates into CASSLNRLTEQFF.

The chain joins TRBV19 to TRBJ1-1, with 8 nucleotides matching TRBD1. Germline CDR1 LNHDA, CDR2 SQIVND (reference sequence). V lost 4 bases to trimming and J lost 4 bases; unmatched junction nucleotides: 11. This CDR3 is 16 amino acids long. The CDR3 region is CASSTQGRTGSTEAFF. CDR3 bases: TGTGCCAGTAGTACCCAGGGACGGACAGGGAGCACTGAAGCTTTCTTT.

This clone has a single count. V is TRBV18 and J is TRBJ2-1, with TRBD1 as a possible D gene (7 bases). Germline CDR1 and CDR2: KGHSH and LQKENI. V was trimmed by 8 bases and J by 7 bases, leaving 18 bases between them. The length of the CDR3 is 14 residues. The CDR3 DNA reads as TGTGCCAGCAAATATCGCAGGGGGGAAAATGAGCAGTTCTTC. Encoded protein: CASKYRRGENEQFF.